The TCR beta chain under discussion was sequenced for a study of Graves' ophthalmopathy and Graves' hyperthyroidism. RNA transcripts provided the template for amplifying TCR beta CDR3 regions. HTBI-primed RT-PCR formed the first round, and a multiplex PCR formed the second. TCRdb independently ran MiXCR on the multiplex PCR reads; one entry per CDR3 protein. The sample yields around 590,000 distinct CDR3 sequences, about two fifths seen once. Looked up from germline, CDR1 is MGHRA and CDR2 is YSYEKL. The CDR3 is 15 amino acids. Trimming stripped 4 bases from V and 1 base from J, with 14 bases between. Establishment of the diagnosis relied upon clinical symptoms, serum thyroxine, TRAb, thyroid ultrasound and orbital computed tomography. This clonotype occurred a few times.

The clonotype comes from an adult man with Graves' hyperthyroidism. Sequenced: peripheral blood or thyroid tissue (not recorded which). The chain has TRBV4-1 and TRBJ2-7, with D possibly TRBD1 on 6 matching bases. In DNA, the CDR3 is TGCGCCAGCAGCCCTTCGACAGGTCCTTCCTACGAGCAGTACTTC. Translation: CASSPSTGPSYEQYF.